The 2 T cell receptor beta chains below come from one sample, sequenced in a study of tumor-infiltrating lymphocytes in primary liver carcinoma. Starting material of around 460 ng total RNA yielded TCR beta cDNA via a constant-region primer. Construction of TCR beta libraries relied on three successive nested multiplex PCR rounds employing slightly modified ARM-PCR. A C-beta reverse primer and TRBV1-TRBV30 forward primers served in each of the first two PCR rounds, at 9 to 10 cycles apiece. Each CDR3 protein is one row after TCRdb ran MiXCR on the multiplex PCR reads. This repertoire shows more than 100,000 distinct CDR3 sequences, around two thirds found once; its top ten account for 9.3%. Unsorted bulk tissue of about 17-32 mg yielded co-extracted RNA and DNA. The sequencing sample was made of liver tumor tissue from sampling region 1. Described subset: tumor region T1, superior pole. The receptor source for this set is a woman aged 55-69 years with primary liver carcinoma and hepatitis B virus infection.

With respect to this clonotype: Relative to the germline gene, one junction end is altered; a read error may explain this. The chain recombines TRBV20-1 with TRBJ2-1, with D perhaps matching TRBD1 or TRBD2 (6 bases each). Germline assignment: CDR1 DFQATT and CDR2 SNEGSKA (reference sequence). This CDR3 has 14 residues. CDR3 residues: CSPQGGTRGNEQSF. CDR3 DNA: TGCAGCCCGCAAGGGGGGACGAGGGGCAATGAGCAGTCCTTC.

This clonotype was recorded at least ten times. This chain joins TRBV28 and TRBJ2-5; D remains unclear. Trimming cost V 4 bases and J 7 bases, with 7 bases left between them. The CDR3 has 11 amino acids. In germline, CDR1 is MDHEN, CDR2 SYDVKM. The CDR3 reads CASSSYGTQYF. Here the CDR3 DNA reads TGTGCCAGCAGTTCTTACGGGACCCAGTACTTC.